Each of the 29 T cell receptor beta chains below was sequenced from the same sample in a study of T cells in Graves' hyperthyroidism and ophthalmopathy. TCR beta CDR3 regions were amplified from RNA transcripts. TCR CDR3 underwent first-round RT-PCR with the HTBI primer set. TCRdb ran MiXCR on the multiplex PCR reads and lists one entry per CDR3 protein. The sample includes approximately 400,000 distinct CDR3 sequences, 15% to 18% of them seen just once. Sequenced: blood. These receptor sequences come from a woman under 30 with Graves' hyperthyroidism.

There are many counts of this clonotype. The chain has TRBV28 and TRBJ2-4; maybe TRBD2 (6 bases). Trimming removed 6 bases from V and 1 base from J, with 10 bases in between. The germline gives CDR1 MDHEN, CDR2 SYDVKM. CDR3 length: 14 residues. The CDR3 reads CASSRGGAKNIQYF. For the CDR3, the DNA is TGTGCCAGCAGCCGAGGAGGGGCCAAAAACATTCAGTACTTC.

This chain joins TRBV10-3 and TRBJ2-1; possible D gene TRBD2, 5 bases. Trimming removed 0 bases at V and 0 bases at J, with 12 bases between. The CDR3 covers 17 residues. Germline CDR1 is ENHRY and CDR2 is SYGVKD. The CDR3, as DNA: TGTGCCATCAGTGAGTCTGTTCACCGGGACTCCTACAATGAGCAGTTCTTC. This translates into CAISESVHRDSYNEQFF.

The rearrangement joins TRBV14 to TRBJ2-3, with D possibly TRBD2 on 6 matching bases. This CDR3 spans 15 amino acids. Germline CDR1 SGHDN, CDR2 FVKESK. The ends were cut back, 1 base at V and 6 bases at J, with 14 bases in the middle. The DNA for the CDR3 is TGTGCCAGCAGCCAAGTGGCGGGACTTATGGATACGCAGTATTTT. It encodes CASSQVAGLMDTQYF.

V gene TRBV19 combines with J gene TRBJ2-3; no definite D call. Germline CDR1 is LNHDA and CDR2 is SQIVND (reference sequence). This CDR3 has 16 amino acids. V gave up 3 bases and J gave up 2 bases, with 15 bases separating them. DNA for the CDR3: TGTGCCAGTAGTATCGGGTCCCCAAGATCCACAGATACGCAGTATTTT. Translating it yields CASSIGSPRSTDTQYF.

This clonotype was recorded at least ten times. The genes are TRBV6-1 and TRBJ1-4; D ambiguous. CDR3 size: 15 residues. V was cut by 7 bases and J by 11 bases, with 23 bases left in between. Germline V gene lookup returns CDR1 MNHNS and CDR2 SASEGT. The CDR3 DNA follows: TGTGCCAGCACTCCGAACGGGATGTCTCGAGGGAAACTGTTTTTT. The encoded protein is CASTPNGMSRGKLFF.

The chain combines TRBV19 with TRBJ1-2; TRBD1 is a possible D gene (5 bases). CDR3 length equals 12 residues. Germline V gene data show CDR1 as LNHDA and CDR2 as SQIVND (reference sequence). The V gene lost 6 bases and the J gene lost 8 bases, with 13 bases spanning the gap. The CDR3 nucleotides read TGTGCCAGTAGCGCGGAGGGGAGAGGCTACACCTTC. It codes for CASSAEGRGYTF. Together with reference TRBV19 and TRBJ1-2, the CDR3 gives the full variable domain: DGGITQSPKYLFRKEGQNVTLSCEQNLNHDAMYWYRQDPGQGLRLIYYSQIVNDFQKGDIAEGYSVSREKKESFPLTVTSAQKNPTAFYLCASSAEGRGYTFGSGTRLTVV.

The sample holds a few counts of this clonotype. The CDR3 reads CASSQAGSGEQFF. CDR3 bases: TGCGCCAGCAGCCAAGCAGGGAGTGGCGAGCAGTTCTTC. The J gene is TRBJ2-1, the V gene TRBV4-1; D may match TRBD1 or TRBD2 (5 bases each). V was cut by 1 base and J by 10 bases, with 11 bases left in between. The germline V gene encodes CDR1 MGHRA and CDR2 YSYEKL. The CDR3 runs 13 residues.

The chain combines TRBV27 with TRBJ2-1, with 9 bases lining up with TRBD1. After removal of 5 bases from V and 10 bases from J, the junction contained 6 bases not matched to a gene. There are 13 residues in the CDR3. Germline V CDR1 and CDR2: MNHEY, SMNVEV (reference sequence). CDR3 sequence reads: CASSRQGVGEQFF. The CDR3 DNA is TGTGCCAGCAGTCGACAGGGGGTCGGGGAGCAGTTCTTC.

The table lists this clonotype with a few counts. The CDR3 DNA follows: TGTGCCACCAAGGACAGGGTGGGTGGCTATGGCTACACCTTC. Translated, it gives CATKDRVGGYGYTF. The chain joins TRBV10-3 to TRBJ1-2, with 8 bases aligning to TRBD1. Looked up from germline, CDR1 is ENHRY and CDR2 is SYGVKD. This CDR3 comprises 14 residues. V lost 10 bases to trimming and J lost 4 bases; unmatched junction nucleotides: 11.

V usage is TRBV6-2 or TRBV6-3 and J usage is TRBJ1-5; TRBD1 might be the D (5 bases). V was clipped by 6 bases and J by 9 bases, with 15 bases between them. The CDR3 is 13 residues long. Germline CDR1 reads MNHEY; CDR2 reads SVGEGT. The CDR3 here is CASSGGGVGPQHF. The CDR3 DNA reads TGTGCCAGCAGCGGGGGGGGGGTTGGGCCCCAGCATTTT.

In its sample, this clonotype was seen many times. The V call is TRBV2, the J call TRBJ2-5; D remains ambiguous. Trimming shortened V by 10 bases and J by 5 bases, and 20 bases separated the two germline ends. This CDR3 region has 14 residues. Germline V lookup: CDR1 SNHLY, CDR2 FYNNEI. The CDR3 sequence: CATSRRVNGETQYF. CDR3 nucleotide sequence: TGTGCCACCTCTCGACGGGTGAACGGGGAGACCCAGTACTTC.

The rearrangement joins TRBV28 to TRBJ2-7; possibly TRBD1 for D (6 bases). Trimming took off 5 bases at V and 0 bases at J, with 14 bases between the two ends. The CDR3 covers 15 residues. Germline CDR1 reads MDHEN; CDR2 reads SYDVKM. The CDR3 here is CASSPSDRYSYEQYF. In DNA form, the CDR3 reads TGTGCCAGCAGTCCGTCCGACAGGTACTCCTACGAGCAGTACTTC.

This clonotype was seen only a few times. This chain joins TRBV28 and TRBJ1-2, with unresolved D. The V end was cut by 2 bases, the J end by 4 bases, with 11 bases between. The CDR3 is made up of 14 amino acids. In germline, CDR1 is MDHEN, CDR2 SYDVKM. The CDR3: CASSLPYGPYGYTF. The CDR3 nucleotides are TGTGCCAGCAGTTTACCTTACGGGCCCTATGGCTACACCTTC.

V and J are TRBV7-6 and TRBJ1-6; D may be TRBD1 (5 bases). Germline lookup yields CDR1 SGHVS and CDR2 FNYEAQ. The V and J ends lost 1 base and 14 bases respectively, with 12 bases between them. The CDR3 sequence is 13 residues long. The DNA for the CDR3 is TGTGCCAGCAGCTTAGAAGGCGGGGGGTCCCTCCACTTT. It encodes CASSLEGGGSLHF.

This clonotype was counted at least ten times. The V and J genes are TRBV3-1 and TRBJ1-2; a weak D match, TRBD1 (5 bases). The CDR3 extends over 14 amino acids. The germline V and J ends were trimmed by 4 bases and 4 bases, with 13 bases remaining between them. Per germline, CDR1 LGHDT and CDR2 YNNKEL (reference sequence). The DNA of the CDR3 is TGTGCCAGCAGCCCAGGGCATCGGGGCTATGGCTACACCTTC. Its translation: CASSPGHRGYGYTF.

With regard to this clonotype: Being one base from a much bigger clone, this may be a read error. This chain uses TRBV7-9 with TRBJ1-2; tentatively, D is TRBD1 (6 bases). The CDR3 contains 12 residues. The V end lost 11 bases, the J end lost 6 bases, and 16 bases lay between the germline ends. The germline gives CDR1 SEHNR, CDR2 FQNEAQ (reference sequence). CDR3 amino acids: CAGKTGRDGYTF. The CDR3 nucleotides read TGTGCCGGAAAAACAGGGAGGGATGGCTACACCTTC.

V gene TRBV20-1 combines with J gene TRBJ2-3; 10 bases line up with TRBD2. There are 17 residues in the CDR3. Germline V gene sequence: CDR1 DFQATT, CDR2 SNEGSKA (reference sequence). Germline trimming cut 1 base from V and 1 base from J; bases unmatched to any gene: 8. This CDR3 reads CSARGPSGSPGTDTQYF. For the CDR3, the DNA is TGCAGTGCTAGAGGGCCTAGCGGGAGTCCGGGCACAGATACGCAGTATTTT.

This clonotype appeared many times. The rearrangement links TRBV2 to TRBJ1-2; tentative D call: TRBD1 (5 bases). Germline values: CDR1 SNHLY, CDR2 FYNNEI. The CDR3 has 14 residues. V gave up 6 bases and J gave up 5 bases, with 16 bases separating them. The CDR3 DNA reads TGTGCCAGCAGAGAGGGGCGTATGTTTTATGGCTACACCTTC. Amino acid sequence: CASREGRMFYGYTF.

Many counts were recorded for this clonotype. The V and J genes are TRBV2 and TRBJ1-1; D is unclear. The germline CDR1 and CDR2 sequences are SNHLY and FYNNEI. Trimming cost V 1 base and J 11 bases, with 14 bases left between them. The CDR3 spans 13 residues. The CDR3 DNA reads as TGTGCCAGCAGTGAAGTTAGGGCCCATCTGGCTTTCTTT. Translated, it gives CASSEVRAHLAFF.

This clonotype was seen a handful of times. The V call is TRBV7-3, the J call TRBJ2-7; 9 nucleotides line up with TRBD1. The V gene's germline CDR1 is SGHTA and CDR2 FQGTGA. The CDR3 totals 15 residues. The J segment lost 3 bases and the V segment lost 2 bases, leaving 5 bases of the junction unmatched. CDR3 sequence reads: CASSLGTGIGYEQYF. In DNA, the CDR3 is TGTGCCAGCAGCTTAGGGACAGGGATTGGCTACGAGCAGTACTTC.

This clonotype was counted at least ten times. J is TRBJ1-2 and V is TRBV5-1; possibly TRBD1 for D (5 bases). The CDR3 has 13 residues. Germline V gene sequence: CDR1 SGHRS, CDR2 YFSETQ. V was pared by 0 bases and J by 8 bases, with 11 bases between. Written as DNA, the CDR3 is TGCGCCAGCAGCTTGGAGGGGTACGGCGGCTACACCTTC. Its protein is CASSLEGYGGYTF.

V is TRBV6-1 and J is TRBJ1-1; D ambiguous. Looked up from germline, CDR1 is MNHNS and CDR2 is SASEGT. The germline V and J ends were trimmed by 6 bases and 2 bases, with 13 bases remaining between them. This CDR3 has 14 amino acids. CDR3 bases: TGTGCCAGCAGCCAGACACCAGATAACACTGAAGCTTTCTTT. Protein: CASSQTPDNTEAFF.

This clonotype has a count of ten or more. The rearrangement joins TRBV20-1 to TRBJ2-3; 8 bases are shared with TRBD2. Germline lookup yields CDR1 DFQATT and CDR2 SNEGSKA (reference sequence). After removal of 4 bases from V and 0 bases from J, the junction contained 15 bases not matched to a gene. The CDR3 is 18 amino acids. The CDR3 loop is CSATTRWLAGTSTDTQYF. Written as DNA, the CDR3 is TGCAGTGCTACAACCCGATGGCTAGCGGGTACTAGCACAGATACGCAGTATTTT.

This clonotype was recorded many times. CDR3 DNA: TGTGCCAGCAGCTTAGAGCGGCCCGGGGAGCTGTTTTTT. Residues: CASSLERPGELFF. The V gene is TRBV11-2, the J gene TRBJ2-2; no reliable D call. Per germline, CDR1 SGHAT and CDR2 FQNNGV. The germline V and J ends were trimmed by 0 bases and 6 bases, with 5 bases remaining between them. There are 13 residues in the CDR3.

There are many counts of this clonotype. The V and J genes are TRBV20-1 and TRBJ1-1, with D uncertain. CDR1 and CDR2 from the germline V gene are DFQATT and SNEGSKA (reference sequence). Trimming pared 3 bases from V and 1 base from J, leaving 18 bases between. This CDR3 has 16 residues. CDR3 coding DNA: TGCAGTGCTAGGAACGCAGGTTCCCCTAGGAACACTGAAGCTTTCTTT. Its protein product is CSARNAGSPRNTEAFF.

V and J are TRBV7-2 and TRBJ2-3; 13 bases are shared with TRBD2. The V segment lost 4 bases and the J segment 10 bases; nucleotides outside the gene matches: 2. The CDR3 consists of 13 residues. Germline lookup yields CDR1 SGHTA and CDR2 FQGNSA. As DNA, the CDR3 is TGTGCCAGCAGCTCGACTAGCGGGGGGCCGCAGTATTTT. Protein product: CASSSTSGGPQYF.

This clonotype was seen repeatedly, ten times or more. The genes are TRBV28 and TRBJ1-1; TRBD1 is a possible D gene (6 bases). The V gene's germline CDR1 is MDHEN and CDR2 SYDVKM. Trimming shortened V by 10 bases and J by 11 bases, and 17 bases separated the two germline ends. The CDR3 runs 11 residues. The CDR3 sequence: CATRQATGAFF. CDR3 DNA: TGTGCCACCCGACAGGCGACGGGGGCTTTCTTT.

With respect to this clonotype: A read error may be the cause here, since a much bigger clone is one base away. The rearrangement links TRBV15 to TRBJ2-1, with D unclear. Germline V gene lookup returns CDR1 LNHNV and CDR2 YYDKDF (reference sequence). This CDR3 is 12 amino acids long. The CDR3: CATSRVSNEQSF. The CDR3 DNA follows: TGTGCCACCAGCAGAGTGTCCAATGAGCAGTCCTTC.

This clonotype was recorded many times. V usage is TRBV5-1 and J usage is TRBJ2-1; possible D gene TRBD2, 5 bases. Trimming pared 6 bases from V and 6 bases from J, leaving 16 bases between. CDR1 and CDR2 (germline): SGHRS, YFSETQ. The CDR3 covers 14 residues. The CDR3 reads CASNLGGPGNEQFF. In nucleotides, the CDR3 is TGCGCCAGCAACCTTGGCGGGCCGGGCAATGAGCAGTTCTTC.